Shown below are 12 T cell receptor beta chains from a single sample sequenced in a study of blood T cell repertoires in COVID-19. Sequenced by immunoSEQ multiplex PCR; TCRdb stores in-frame clones only, minus some. The sample lists a few hundred thousand clones, nearly 90% occurring once. Specimen: PBMCs or T cells enriched from blood (not recorded which). The receptors come from a woman aged 25 to 45 who had recovered from COVID-19.

The V and J genes are TRBV2 and TRBJ1-3; D gene uncertain. The V gene's germline CDR1 is SNHLY and CDR2 FYNNEI. Between the trimmed V and J ends, which lost 3 bases and 1 base, there was a span of 13 bases. This CDR3 region has 16 residues. CDR3 nucleotides: TGTGCCAGCAGTGAGACCGGACTGGGTTCTGGAAACACCATATATTTT. Translation: CASSETGLGSGNTIYF.

The chain joins TRBV5-4 to TRBJ2-2; TRBD1 aligns across 8 bases. V gave up 0 bases and J gave up 2 bases; unmatched junction bases: 6. The CDR3 consists of 17 residues. Germline CDR1 is SGHNT and CDR2 is YYREEE (reference sequence). CDR3 in amino acids: CASSLGGQGANTGELFF. DNA for the CDR3: TGTGCCAGCAGCTTGGGCGGGCAGGGGGCCAACACCGGGGAGCTGTTTTTT.

The chain is built from TRBV10-3 and TRBJ1-1, with 8 bases matching TRBD1. The CDR3 sequence is 15 residues long. The J segment lost 6 bases and the V segment lost 3 bases, leaving 9 bases of the junction unmatched. Germline-derived CDR1 and CDR2 are ENHRY and SYGVKD. In DNA, the CDR3 is TGTGCCATCAGTGAACAAGGACAGGGTCTCCCTGAAGCTTTCTTT. Translating it yields CAISEQGQGLPEAFF.

The chain's CDR3 is CASSVAWGEGSPLHF. CDR3 in DNA: TGTGCCAGCAGCGTAGCATGGGGGGAGGGATCACCCCTCCACTTT. The J gene is TRBJ1-6, the V gene TRBV9; a possible D gene is TRBD1 (5 bases). This CDR3 region has 15 residues. From germline, CDR1 is SGDLS and CDR2 YYNGEE. V lost 0 bases and J lost 10, with 14 bases in between.

The V call is TRBV6-6, the J call TRBJ1-5; D uncertain. Germline V gene data show CDR1 as MNHNY and CDR2 as SVGAGI (reference sequence). V was cut by 5 bases and J by 0 bases, with 14 bases left in between. The CDR3 covers 16 residues. CDR3: CASSRSPSYSNQPQHF. DNA of the CDR3: TGTGCCAGCAGTCGAAGCCCATCTTATAGCAATCAGCCCCAGCATTTT.

The rearrangement joins TRBV30 to TRBJ2-7; 8 bases are shared with TRBD1. The CDR3 loop spans 13 amino acids. V lost 5 bases, J lost 2 bases, and 5 bases stayed unmatched. Germline-derived CDR1 and CDR2 are GTSNPN and SVGIG (reference sequence). The CDR3 coding sequence is TGTGCCTGGGGACAGGGATTCGCCTACGAGCAGTACTTC. This encodes CAWGQGFAYEQYF.

The chain has TRBV6-2 or TRBV6-3 and TRBJ2-7; no clear D. Germline V gene data show CDR1 as MNHEY and CDR2 as SVGEGT. The CDR3 totals 12 residues. V was pared by 3 bases and J by 9 bases, with 12 bases between. CDR3 DNA: TGTGCCAGCAGTTATTCCGCCGCCGGGCAGTACTTC. It is translated as CASSYSAAGQYF.

The DNA for the CDR3 is TGTGCCAGCTCACCAGGGGCGGATGAAAAACTGTTTTTT. This gives the protein CASSPGADEKLFF. V and J are TRBV18 and TRBJ1-4, with TRBD1 as a possible D gene (5 bases). CDR1 and CDR2 (germline): KGHSH, LQKENI. V dropped 2 bases and J dropped 6 bases, with 7 bases sitting between them. This CDR3 has 13 amino acids.

The chain couples TRBV5-4 to TRBJ1-2, with a weak D call TRBD1 (5 bases). The V gene lost 5 bases and the J gene lost 7 bases, with 15 bases spanning the gap. The CDR3 has 13 amino acids. The germline gives CDR1 SGHNT, CDR2 YYREEE (reference sequence). The CDR3 sequence: CASRPGRVAGYTF. CDR3 in DNA: TGTGCCAGCAGGCCCGGCAGGGTGGCTGGCTACACCTTC.

The chain's CDR3 is CSASGLAAGGTGELFF. Here the CDR3 DNA reads TGCAGTGCTAGTGGTCTGGCGGCCGGGGGCACCGGGGAGCTGTTTTTT. The gene calls are TRBV20-1 and TRBJ2-2; possibly TRBD2 for D (6 bases). Germline V gene sequence: CDR1 DFQATT, CDR2 SNEGSKA (reference sequence). V lost 3 bases and J lost 4, with 18 bases in between. The CDR3 is 16 amino acids.

The CDR3 sequence is CASSTGWNTEAFF. The CDR3, as DNA: TGTGCCAGCAGCACCGGGTGGAACACTGAAGCTTTCTTT. The chain recombines TRBV7-9 with TRBJ1-1; D is unresolved. This CDR3 is built from 13 residues. Trimming stripped 5 bases from V and 1 base from J, with 8 bases between. Germline assignment: CDR1 SEHNR and CDR2 FQNEAQ (reference sequence).

V and J are TRBV4-1 and TRBJ1-2; 8 bases are a match to TRBD1. Germline V CDR1 and CDR2: MGHRA, YSYEKL. The CDR3 is 19 amino acids. V lost 1 base and J lost 4; bases outside the gene matches: 17. CDR3 in amino acids: CASSQGGLMGQGASYGYTF. CDR3 coding DNA: TGCGCCAGCAGCCAAGGGGGACTCATGGGCCAGGGGGCGAGCTATGGCTACACCTTC.